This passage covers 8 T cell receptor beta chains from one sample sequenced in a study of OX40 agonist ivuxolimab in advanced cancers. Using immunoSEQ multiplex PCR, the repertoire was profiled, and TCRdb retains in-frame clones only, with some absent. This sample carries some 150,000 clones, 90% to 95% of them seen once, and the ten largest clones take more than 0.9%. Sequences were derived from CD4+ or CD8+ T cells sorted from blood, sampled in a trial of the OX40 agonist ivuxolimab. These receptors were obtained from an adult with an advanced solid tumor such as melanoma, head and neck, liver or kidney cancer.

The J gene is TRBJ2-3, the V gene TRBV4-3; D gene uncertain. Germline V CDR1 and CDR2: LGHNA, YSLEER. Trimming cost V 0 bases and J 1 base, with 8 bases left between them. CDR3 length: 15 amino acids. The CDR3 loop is CASSQDGGRTDTQYF. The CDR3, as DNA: TGCGCCAGCAGCCAAGATGGCGGCCGCACAGATACGCAGTATTTT.

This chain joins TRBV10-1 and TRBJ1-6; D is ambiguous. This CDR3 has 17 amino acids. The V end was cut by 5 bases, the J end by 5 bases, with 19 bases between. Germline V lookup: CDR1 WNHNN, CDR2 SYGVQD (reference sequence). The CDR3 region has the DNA TGCGCCAGCAGTCCTCAGGTGGGCCAAGATAATAATTCACCCCTCCACTTT. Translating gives CASSPQVGQDNNSPLHF.

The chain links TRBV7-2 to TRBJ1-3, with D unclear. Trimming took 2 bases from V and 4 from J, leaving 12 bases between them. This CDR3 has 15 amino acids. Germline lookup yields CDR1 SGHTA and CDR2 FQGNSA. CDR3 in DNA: TGTGCCAGCAGCTTAACTCGGGGTTACGGAAACACCATATATTTT. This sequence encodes CASSLTRGYGNTIYF.

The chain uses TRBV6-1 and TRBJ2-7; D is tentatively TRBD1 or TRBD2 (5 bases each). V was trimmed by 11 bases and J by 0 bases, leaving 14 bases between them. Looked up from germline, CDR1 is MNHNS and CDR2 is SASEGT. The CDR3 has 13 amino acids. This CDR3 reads CAAPGPISYEQYF. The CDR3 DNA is TGTGCCGCCCCGGGACCGATCTCCTACGAGCAGTACTTC.

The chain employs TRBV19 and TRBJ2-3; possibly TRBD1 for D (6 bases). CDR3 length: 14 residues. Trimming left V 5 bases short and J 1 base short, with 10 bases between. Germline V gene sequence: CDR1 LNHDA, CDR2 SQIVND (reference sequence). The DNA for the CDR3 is TGTGCCAGTAGTGAGGGGGTCCGCACAGATACGCAGTATTTT. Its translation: CASSEGVRTDTQYF.

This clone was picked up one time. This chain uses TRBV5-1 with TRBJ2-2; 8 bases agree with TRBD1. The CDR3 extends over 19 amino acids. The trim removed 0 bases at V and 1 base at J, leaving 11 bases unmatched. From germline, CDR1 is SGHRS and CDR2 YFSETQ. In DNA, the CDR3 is TGCGCCAGCAGCTTGGCCGGTGGGGCAGGGGGCCTGAACACCGGGGAGCTGTTTTTT. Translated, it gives CASSLAGGAGGLNTGELFF. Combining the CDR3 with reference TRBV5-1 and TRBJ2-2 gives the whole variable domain KAGVTQTPRYLIKTRGQQVTLSCSPISGHRSVSWYQQTPGQGLQFLFEYFSETQRNKGNFPGRFSGRQFSNSRSEMNVSTLELGDSALYLCASSLAGGAGGLNTGELFFGEGSRLTVL.

CDR3 DNA: TGCAGTGCCGGGACAGCCTACGAGCAGTACTTC. This sequence encodes CSAGTAYEQYF. The J gene is TRBJ2-7, the V gene TRBV20-1; TRBD1 matches at 7 bases. Germline-derived CDR1 and CDR2 are DFQATT and SNEGSKA (reference sequence). V lost 6 bases to trimming and J lost 2 bases; unmatched junction nucleotides: 1. The CDR3 is 11 amino acids.

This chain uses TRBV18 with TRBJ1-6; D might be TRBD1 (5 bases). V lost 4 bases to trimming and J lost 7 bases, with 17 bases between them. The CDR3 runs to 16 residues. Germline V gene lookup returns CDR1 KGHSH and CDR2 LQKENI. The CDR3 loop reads CASSLGPGTHNSPLHF. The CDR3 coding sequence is TGTGCCAGCTCACTGGGGCCCGGGACGCACAATTCACCCCTCCACTTT.